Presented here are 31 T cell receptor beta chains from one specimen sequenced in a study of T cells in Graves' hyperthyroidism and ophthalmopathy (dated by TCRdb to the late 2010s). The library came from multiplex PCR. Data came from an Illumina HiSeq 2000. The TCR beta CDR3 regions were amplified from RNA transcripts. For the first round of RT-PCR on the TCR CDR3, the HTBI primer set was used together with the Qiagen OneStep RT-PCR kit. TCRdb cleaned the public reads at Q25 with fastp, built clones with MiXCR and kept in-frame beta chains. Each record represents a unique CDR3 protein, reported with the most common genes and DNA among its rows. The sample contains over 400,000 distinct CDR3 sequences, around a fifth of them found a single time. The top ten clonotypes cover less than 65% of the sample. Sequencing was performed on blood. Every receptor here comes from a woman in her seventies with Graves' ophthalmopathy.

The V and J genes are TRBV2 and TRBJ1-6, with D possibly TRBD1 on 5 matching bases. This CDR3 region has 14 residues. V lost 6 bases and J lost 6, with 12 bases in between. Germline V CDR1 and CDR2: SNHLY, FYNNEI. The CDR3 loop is CASSLTGVNSPLHF. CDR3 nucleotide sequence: TGTGCCAGCAGCCTCACAGGTGTTAATTCACCCCTCCACTTT.

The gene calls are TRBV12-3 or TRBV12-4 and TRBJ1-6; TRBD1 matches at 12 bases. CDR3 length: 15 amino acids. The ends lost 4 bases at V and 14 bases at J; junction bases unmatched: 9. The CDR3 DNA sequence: TGTGCCAGCAGTTACCCGGGACAGGGGGCTCCTTCCCTCCACTTT. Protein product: CASSYPGQGAPSLHF.

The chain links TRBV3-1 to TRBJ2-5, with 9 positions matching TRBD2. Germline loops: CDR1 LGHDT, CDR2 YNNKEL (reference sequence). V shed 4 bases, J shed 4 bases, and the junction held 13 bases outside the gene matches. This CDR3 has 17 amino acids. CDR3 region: CASSPRGSGRLGETQYF. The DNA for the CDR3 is TGTGCCAGCAGCCCCCGCGGGAGCGGGAGGTTAGGAGAGACCCAGTACTTC.

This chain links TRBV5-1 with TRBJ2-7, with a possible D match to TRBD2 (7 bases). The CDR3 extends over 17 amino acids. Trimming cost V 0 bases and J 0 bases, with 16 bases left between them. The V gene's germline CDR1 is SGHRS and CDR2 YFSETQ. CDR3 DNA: TGCGCCAGCAGCTTGGGAGGGGGAGGGCCGTCCTCCTACGAGCAGTACTTC. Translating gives CASSLGGGGPSSYEQYF.

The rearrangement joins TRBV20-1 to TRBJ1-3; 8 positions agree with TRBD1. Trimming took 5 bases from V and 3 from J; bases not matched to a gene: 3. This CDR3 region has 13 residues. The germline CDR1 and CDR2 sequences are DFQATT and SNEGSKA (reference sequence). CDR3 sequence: CSADRGVGNTIYF. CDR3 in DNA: TGCAGTGCTGACAGGGGTGTTGGAAACACCATATATTTT.

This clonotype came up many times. CDR3 in DNA: TGTGCCAGCAGTTTAAGGCCGGGGGTAGGGGGGGGGTCCTACGAGCAGTACTTC. It translates to CASSLRPGVGGGSYEQYF. This chain connects TRBV28 to TRBJ2-7; a weak D match, TRBD2 (7 bases). Per the germline V gene, CDR1 is MDHEN and CDR2 is SYDVKM. CDR3 length: 18 residues. V lost 2 bases to trimming and J lost 1 base, with 21 bases between them.

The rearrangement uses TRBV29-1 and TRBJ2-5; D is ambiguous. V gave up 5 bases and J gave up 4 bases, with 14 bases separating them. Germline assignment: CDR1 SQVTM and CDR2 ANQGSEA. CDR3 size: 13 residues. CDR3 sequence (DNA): TGCAGCGTTAGCAGGAGTTTTGGAGAGACCCAGTACTTC. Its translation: CSVSRSFGETQYF.

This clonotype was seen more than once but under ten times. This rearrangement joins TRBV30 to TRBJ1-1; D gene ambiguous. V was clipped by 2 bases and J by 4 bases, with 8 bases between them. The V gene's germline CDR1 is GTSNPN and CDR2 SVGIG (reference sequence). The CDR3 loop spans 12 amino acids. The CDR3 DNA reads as TGTGCCTGGAGTATAAGGAGCACTGAAGCTTTCTTT. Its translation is CAWSIRSTEAFF.

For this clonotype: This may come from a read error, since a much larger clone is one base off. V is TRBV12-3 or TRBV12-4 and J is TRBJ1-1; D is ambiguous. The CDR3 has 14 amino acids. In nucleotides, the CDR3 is TGTGCCAGCAGCCTGGGGAAGATGAACACTGGAGCTTTCTTT. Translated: CASSLGKMNTGAFF.

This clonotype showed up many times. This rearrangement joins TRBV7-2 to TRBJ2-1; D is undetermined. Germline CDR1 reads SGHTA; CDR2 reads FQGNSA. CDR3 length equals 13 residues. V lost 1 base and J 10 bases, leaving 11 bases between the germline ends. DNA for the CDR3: TGTGCCAGCAGCTTAGGAAGGAATGGGGAGCAGTTCTTC. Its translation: CASSLGRNGEQFF. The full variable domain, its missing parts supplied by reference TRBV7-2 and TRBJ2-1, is GAGVSQSPSNKVTEKGKDVELRCDPISGHTALYWYRQSLGQGLEFLIYFQGNSAPDKSGLPSDRFSAERTGGSVSTLTIQRTQQEDSAVYLCASSLGRNGEQFFGPGTRLTVL.

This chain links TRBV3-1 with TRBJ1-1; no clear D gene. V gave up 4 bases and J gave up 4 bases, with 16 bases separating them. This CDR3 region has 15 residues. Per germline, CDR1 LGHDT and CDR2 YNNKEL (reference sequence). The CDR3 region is CASSLFGRFRTEAFF. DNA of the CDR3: TGTGCCAGCAGCCTCTTTGGGCGGTTTCGCACTGAAGCTTTCTTT.

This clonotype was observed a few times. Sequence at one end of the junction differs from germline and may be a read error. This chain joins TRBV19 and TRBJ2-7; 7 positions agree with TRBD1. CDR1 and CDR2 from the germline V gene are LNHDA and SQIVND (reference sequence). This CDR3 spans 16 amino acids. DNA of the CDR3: TGTGCCAGTAGTATACCGGGACAGACTTCCTCCCACGAGCAGTACTTC. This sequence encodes CASSIPGQTSSHEQYF.

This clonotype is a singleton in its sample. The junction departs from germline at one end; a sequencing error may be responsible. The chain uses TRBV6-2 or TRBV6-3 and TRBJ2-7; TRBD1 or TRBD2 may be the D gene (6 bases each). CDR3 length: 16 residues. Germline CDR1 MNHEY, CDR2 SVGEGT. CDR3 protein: CAGSPTGAGPPYEQYF. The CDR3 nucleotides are TGTGCCGGCAGCCCCACGGGGGCGGGACCTCCCTACGAGCAGTACTTC.

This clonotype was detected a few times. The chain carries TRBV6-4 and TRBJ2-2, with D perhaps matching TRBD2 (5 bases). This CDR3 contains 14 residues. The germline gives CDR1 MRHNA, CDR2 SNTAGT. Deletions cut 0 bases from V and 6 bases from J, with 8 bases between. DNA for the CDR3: TGTGCCAGCAGTGACTCGAGGGAATCCGGGGAGCTGTTTTTT. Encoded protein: CASSDSRESGELFF.

CDR3 sequence (DNA): TGTGCCAGCAGTTTCAACCAGGGCCTAAACACCGGGGAGCTGTTTTTT. This gives the protein CASSFNQGLNTGELFF. This chain links TRBV12-3 or TRBV12-4 with TRBJ2-2, with a tentative D call TRBD1 (5 bases). The V and J ends lost 3 bases and 2 bases respectively, with 13 bases between them. The CDR3 covers 16 residues.

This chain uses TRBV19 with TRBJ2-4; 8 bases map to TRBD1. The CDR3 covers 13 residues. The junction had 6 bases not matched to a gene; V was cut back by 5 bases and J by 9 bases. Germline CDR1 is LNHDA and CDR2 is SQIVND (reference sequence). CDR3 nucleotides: TGTGCCAGTAGTTGGACAGGGACCCCCATTCAGTACTTC. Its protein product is CASSWTGTPIQYF.

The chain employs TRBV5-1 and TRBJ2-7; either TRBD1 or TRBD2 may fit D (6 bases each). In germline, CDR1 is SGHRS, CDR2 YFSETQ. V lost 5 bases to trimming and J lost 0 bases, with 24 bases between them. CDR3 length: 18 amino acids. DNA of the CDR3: TGCGCCAGCAGAGGGGGACAAGCTAAGGACTACAGCTCCTACGAGCAGTACTTC. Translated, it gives CASRGGQAKDYSSYEQYF.

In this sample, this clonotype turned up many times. CDR3 coding DNA: TGCAGTGCTAGAGGAACCGGACAGGGGGCAAGATACGAGCAGTACTTC. This gives the protein CSARGTGQGARYEQYF. The chain has TRBV20-1 and TRBJ2-7; 11 nucleotides align to TRBD1. Trimming cost V 1 base and J 4 bases; bases outside gene matches: 9. The V gene's germline CDR1 is DFQATT and CDR2 SNEGSKA (reference sequence). This CDR3 is built from 16 residues.

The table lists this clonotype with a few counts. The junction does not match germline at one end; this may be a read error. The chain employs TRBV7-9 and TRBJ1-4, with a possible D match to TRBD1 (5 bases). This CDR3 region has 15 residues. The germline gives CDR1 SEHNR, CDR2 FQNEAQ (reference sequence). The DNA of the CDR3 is TGTGCCAGCAGTTTAGATAGTGGTCAGGGTGAAAAACTGTTTTTT. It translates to CASSLDSGQGEKLFF.

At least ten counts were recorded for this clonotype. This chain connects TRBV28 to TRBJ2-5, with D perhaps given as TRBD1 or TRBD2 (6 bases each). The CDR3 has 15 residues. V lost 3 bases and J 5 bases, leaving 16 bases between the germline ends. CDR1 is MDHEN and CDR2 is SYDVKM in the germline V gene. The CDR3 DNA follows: TGTGCCAGCAGTTTGGAGCCGGGGGCGGGGGAGACCCAGTACTTC. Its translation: CASSLEPGAGETQYF. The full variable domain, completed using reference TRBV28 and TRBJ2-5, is DVKVTQSSRYLVKRTGEKVFLECVQDMDHENMFWYRQDPGLGLRLIYFSYDVKMKEKGDIPEGYSVSREKKERFSLILESASTNQTSMYLCASSLEPGAGETQYFGPGTRLLVL.

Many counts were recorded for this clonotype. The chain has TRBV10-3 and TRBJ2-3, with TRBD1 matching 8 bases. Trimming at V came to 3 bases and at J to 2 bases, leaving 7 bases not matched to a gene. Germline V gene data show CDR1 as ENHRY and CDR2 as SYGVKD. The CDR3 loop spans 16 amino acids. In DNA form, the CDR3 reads TGTGCCATCAGTGATAGGGACAGGAGACCCACAGATACGCAGTATTTT. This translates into CAISDRDRRPTDTQYF.

CDR3 region: CATSAQLAGVGYEQYF. The CDR3 region has the DNA TGTGCCACCAGTGCCCAACTAGCGGGAGTTGGATACGAGCAGTACTTC. The chain is built from TRBV24-1 and TRBJ2-7, with 11 bases aligning to TRBD2. Trimming at V came to 5 bases and at J to 4 bases, leaving 9 bases not matched to a gene. CDR3 size: 16 residues. Per germline, CDR1 KGHDR and CDR2 SFDVKD.

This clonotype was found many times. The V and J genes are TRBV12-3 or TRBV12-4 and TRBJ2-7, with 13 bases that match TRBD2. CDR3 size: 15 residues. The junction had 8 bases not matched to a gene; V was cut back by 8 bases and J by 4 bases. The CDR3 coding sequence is TGTGCCAGCGGGTCTGGGACTAGCGGGACATACGAGCAGTACTTC. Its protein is CASGSGTSGTYEQYF.

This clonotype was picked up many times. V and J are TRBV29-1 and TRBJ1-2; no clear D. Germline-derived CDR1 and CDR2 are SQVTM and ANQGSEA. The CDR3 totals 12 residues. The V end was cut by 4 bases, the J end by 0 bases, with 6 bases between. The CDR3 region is CSVAESNYGYTF. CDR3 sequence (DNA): TGCAGCGTTGCTGAGTCTAACTATGGCTACACCTTC.

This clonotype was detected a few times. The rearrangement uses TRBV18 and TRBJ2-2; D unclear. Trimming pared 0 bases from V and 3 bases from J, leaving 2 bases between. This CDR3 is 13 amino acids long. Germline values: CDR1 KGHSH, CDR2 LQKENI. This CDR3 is CASSPPDTGELFF. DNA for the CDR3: TGTGCCAGCTCACCACCAGACACCGGGGAGCTGTTTTTT.

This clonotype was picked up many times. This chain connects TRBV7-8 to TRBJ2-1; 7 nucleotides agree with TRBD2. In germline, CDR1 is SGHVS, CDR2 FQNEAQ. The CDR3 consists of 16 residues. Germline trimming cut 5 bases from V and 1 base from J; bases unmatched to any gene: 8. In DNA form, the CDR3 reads TGTGCCAGCAGCCGAAGTAGAGCGGGGTCCTACAATGAGCAGTTCTTC. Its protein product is CASSRSRAGSYNEQFF.

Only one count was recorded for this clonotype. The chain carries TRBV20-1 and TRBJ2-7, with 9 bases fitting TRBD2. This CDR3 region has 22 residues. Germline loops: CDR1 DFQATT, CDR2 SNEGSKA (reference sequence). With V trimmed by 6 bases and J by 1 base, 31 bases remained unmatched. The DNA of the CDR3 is TGCAGTGCAGCGGGGCGTTTTAGGGCGGGGAGGCTTGGCGGGAGGGAATCCTACGAGCAGTACTTC. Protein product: CSAAGRFRAGRLGGRESYEQYF.

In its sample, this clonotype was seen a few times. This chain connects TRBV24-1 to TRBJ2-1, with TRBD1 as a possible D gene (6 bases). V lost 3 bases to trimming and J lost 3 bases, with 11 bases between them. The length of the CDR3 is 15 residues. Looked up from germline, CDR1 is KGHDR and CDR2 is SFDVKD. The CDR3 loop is CATSDPDRHYNEQFF. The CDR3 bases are TGTGCCACCAGTGATCCGGACAGACACTACAATGAGCAGTTCTTC.

This chain's CDR3 is CASSSLWRDNSPLHF. CDR3 nucleotide sequence: TGTGCCAGCAGCTCCCTGTGGAGGGATAATTCACCCCTCCACTTT. V and J are TRBV7-4 and TRBJ1-6; D not resolved. Per germline, CDR1 SGHVT and CDR2 SQSDAQ. There are 15 residues in the CDR3. Deletions cut 4 bases from V and 5 bases from J, with 12 bases between. Complete variable domain (other parts from reference TRBV7-4 and TRBJ1-6): GAGVSQSPRYKVAKRGRDVALRCDSISGHVTLYWYRQTLGQGSEVLTYSQSDAQRDKSGRPSGRFSAERPERSVSTLKIQRTEQGDSAVYLCASSSLWRDNSPLHFGNGTRLTVT.

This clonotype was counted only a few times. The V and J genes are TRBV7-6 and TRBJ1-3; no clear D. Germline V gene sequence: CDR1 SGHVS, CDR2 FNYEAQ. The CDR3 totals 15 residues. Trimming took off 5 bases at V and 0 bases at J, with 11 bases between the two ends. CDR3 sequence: CASSLQPSSGNTIYF. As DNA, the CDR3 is TGTGCCAGCAGCCTGCAGCCGAGCTCTGGAAACACCATATATTTT.

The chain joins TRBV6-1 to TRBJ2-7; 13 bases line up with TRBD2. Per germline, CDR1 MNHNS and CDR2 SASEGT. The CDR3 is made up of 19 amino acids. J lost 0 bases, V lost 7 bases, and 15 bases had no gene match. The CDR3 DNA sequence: TGTGCCAGCAAACCGAAGGGACTAGCGGGGAAATTAAGCTCCTACGAGCAGTACTTC. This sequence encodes CASKPKGLAGKLSSYEQYF.